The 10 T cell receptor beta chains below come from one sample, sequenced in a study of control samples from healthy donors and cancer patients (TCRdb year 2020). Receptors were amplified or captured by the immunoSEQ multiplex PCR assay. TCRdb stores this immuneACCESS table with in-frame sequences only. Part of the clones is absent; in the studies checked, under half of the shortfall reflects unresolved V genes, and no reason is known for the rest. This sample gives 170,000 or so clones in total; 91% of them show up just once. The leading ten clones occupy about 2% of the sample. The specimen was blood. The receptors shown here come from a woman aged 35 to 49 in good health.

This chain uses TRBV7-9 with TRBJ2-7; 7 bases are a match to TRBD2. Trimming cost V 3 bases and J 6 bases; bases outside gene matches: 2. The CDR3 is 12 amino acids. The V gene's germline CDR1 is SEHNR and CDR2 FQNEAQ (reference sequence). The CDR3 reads CASSFGGFEQYF. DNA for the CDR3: TGTGCCAGCAGCTTCGGGGGGTTCGAGCAGTACTTC. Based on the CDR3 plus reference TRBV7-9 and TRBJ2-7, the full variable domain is DTGVSQNPRHKITKRGQNVTFRCDPISEHNRLYWYRQTLGQGPEFLTYFQNEAQLEKSRLLSDRFSAERPKGSFSTLEIQRTEQGDSAMYLCASSFGGFEQYFGPGTRLTVT.

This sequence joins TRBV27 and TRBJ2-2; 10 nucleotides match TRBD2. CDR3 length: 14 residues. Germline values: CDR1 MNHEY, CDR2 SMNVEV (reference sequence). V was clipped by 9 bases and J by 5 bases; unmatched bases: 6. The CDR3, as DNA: TGTGCCAGACGGAGCGGGGGGGAAACCGGGGAGCTGTTTTTT. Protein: CARRSGGETGELFF.

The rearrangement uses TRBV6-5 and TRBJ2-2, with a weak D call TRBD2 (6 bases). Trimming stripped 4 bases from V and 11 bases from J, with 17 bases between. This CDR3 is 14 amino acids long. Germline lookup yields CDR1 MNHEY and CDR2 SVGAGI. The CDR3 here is CASSSTPGLSELFF. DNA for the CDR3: TGTGCCAGCAGTTCCACACCCGGACTATCCGAGCTGTTTTTT.

The CDR3 is CASSIITVGSSPLHF. In DNA form, the CDR3 reads TGTGCCAGCAGCATAATCACTGTTGGGAGTTCACCCCTCCACTTT. The V and J genes are TRBV7-8 and TRBJ1-6; no clear D gene. V gave up 5 bases and J gave up 9 bases, with 17 bases separating them. There are 15 residues in the CDR3. Germline V gene sequence: CDR1 SGHVS, CDR2 FQNEAQ.

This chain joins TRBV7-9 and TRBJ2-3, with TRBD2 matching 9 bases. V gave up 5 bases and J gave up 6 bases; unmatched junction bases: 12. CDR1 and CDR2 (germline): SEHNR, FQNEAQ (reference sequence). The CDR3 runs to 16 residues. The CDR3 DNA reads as TGTGCCAGCAGCCCCCCCAAGAGCGGGGGGTGGGATACGCAGTATTTT. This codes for CASSPPKSGGWDTQYF.

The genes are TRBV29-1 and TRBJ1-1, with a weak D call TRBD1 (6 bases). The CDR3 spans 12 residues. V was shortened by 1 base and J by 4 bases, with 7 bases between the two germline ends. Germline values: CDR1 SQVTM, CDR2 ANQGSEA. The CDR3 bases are TGCAGCGTTGAAGGGGGGCGCACTGAAGCTTTCTTT. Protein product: CSVEGGRTEAFF.

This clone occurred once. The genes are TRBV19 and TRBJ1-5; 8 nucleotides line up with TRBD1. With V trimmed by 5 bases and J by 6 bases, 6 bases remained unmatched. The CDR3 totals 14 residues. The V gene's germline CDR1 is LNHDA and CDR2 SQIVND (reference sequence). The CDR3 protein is CASSPQTGAQPQHF. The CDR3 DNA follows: TGTGCCAGTAGTCCCCAGACAGGGGCTCAGCCCCAGCATTTT.

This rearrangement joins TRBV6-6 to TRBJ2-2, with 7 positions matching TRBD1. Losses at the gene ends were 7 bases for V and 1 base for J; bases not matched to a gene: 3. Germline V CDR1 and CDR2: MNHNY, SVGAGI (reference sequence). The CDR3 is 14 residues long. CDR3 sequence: CASIDRENTGELFF. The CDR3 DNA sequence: TGTGCCAGCATTGACAGGGAGAACACCGGGGAGCTGTTTTTT.

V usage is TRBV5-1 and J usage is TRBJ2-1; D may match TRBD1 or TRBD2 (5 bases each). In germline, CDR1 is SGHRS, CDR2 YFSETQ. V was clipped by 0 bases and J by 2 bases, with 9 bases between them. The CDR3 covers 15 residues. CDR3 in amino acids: CASSLGDATYNEQFF. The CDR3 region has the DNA TGCGCCAGCAGCTTGGGGGACGCAACCTACAATGAGCAGTTCTTC. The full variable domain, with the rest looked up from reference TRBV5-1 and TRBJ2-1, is KAGVTQTPRYLIKTRGQQVTLSCSPISGHRSVSWYQQTPGQGLQFLFEYFSETQRNKGNFPGRFSGRQFSNSRSEMNVSTLELGDSALYLCASSLGDATYNEQFFGPGTRLTVL.

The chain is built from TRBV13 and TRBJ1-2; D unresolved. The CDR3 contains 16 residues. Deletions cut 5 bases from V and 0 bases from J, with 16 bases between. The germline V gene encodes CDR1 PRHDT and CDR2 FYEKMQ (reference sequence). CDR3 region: CASSPLGSAANYGYTF. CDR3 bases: TGTGCCAGCAGCCCCCTTGGCAGCGCCGCTAACTATGGCTACACCTTC.